What follows are 27 T cell receptor beta chains derived from one specimen sequenced in a study of early T cells in non-severe SARS-CoV-2 infection. TCRdb redid the calling of the 5' RACE reads with MiXCR, one entry per CDR3 protein. The sample lists some 66,000 distinct CDR3 sequences, around 9% occurring once. What was sequenced was whole blood. These TCRs come from an adult who was a healthcare worker with PCR-confirmed SARS-CoV-2 infection or an uninfected control (not recorded which).

This clonotype came up a few times. V is TRBV30 and J is TRBJ1-1, with a possible D match to TRBD1 (5 bases). Trimming left V 1 base short and J 3 bases short, with 6 bases between. Looked up from germline, CDR1 is GTSNPN and CDR2 is SVGIG (reference sequence). The CDR3 length is 12 residues. The CDR3 DNA is TGTGCCTGGAGTGGGGGGGACACTGAAGCTTTCTTT. Its translation: CAWSGGDTEAFF. Looking up the rest from reference TRBV30 and TRBJ1-1 gives the full variable domain: SQTIHQWPATLVQPVGSPLSLECTVEGTSNPNLYWYRQAAGRGLQLLFYSVGIGQISSEVPQNLSASRPQDRQFILSSKKLLLSDSGFYLCAWSGGDTEAFFGQGTRLTVV.

V is TRBV20-1 and J is TRBJ2-7; D tentatively reads TRBD1 or TRBD2 (6 bases each). Per the germline V gene, CDR1 is DFQATT and CDR2 is SNEGSKA (reference sequence). This CDR3 has 13 residues. V gave up 2 bases and J gave up 1 base, with 9 bases separating them. The CDR3, as DNA: TGCAGTGCTAGAAAGGGGGGTTCCTACGAGCAGTACTTC. This sequence encodes CSARKGGSYEQYF.

This clonotype was detected only a few times. The rearrangement links TRBV6-4 to TRBJ2-4; a weak D match, TRBD2 (6 bases). Between the trimmed V and J ends, which lost 4 bases and 2 bases, there was a span of 9 bases. The CDR3 length is 14 residues. Per the germline V gene, CDR1 is MRHNA and CDR2 is SNTAGT. The CDR3 DNA follows: TGTGCCAGCAGTGTGGGGGGATCCAAAAACATTCAGTACTTC. It specifies CASSVGGSKNIQYF.

The V call is TRBV7-2, the J call TRBJ2-5, with D possibly being TRBD1 (5 bases). The V and J ends lost 2 bases and 5 bases respectively, with 9 bases between them. Per germline, CDR1 SGHTA and CDR2 FQGNSA. This CDR3 region has 13 residues. CDR3 residues: CASSLRQLETQYF. For the CDR3, the DNA is TGTGCCAGCAGCTTACGACAGTTGGAGACCCAGTACTTC.

The table lists this clonotype with a few counts. The chain has TRBV20-1 and TRBJ2-3; 8 nucleotides line up with TRBD2. The length of the CDR3 is 12 residues. J gave up 5 bases and V 2 bases, and 0 bases lay outside the gene matches. Germline V gives CDR1 DFQATT, CDR2 SNEGSKA (reference sequence). The CDR3 DNA reads TGCAGTGCTAGACTAGCGGGAGATACGCAGTATTTT. Its protein product is CSARLAGDTQYF.

The V call is TRBV12-3 or TRBV12-4, the J call TRBJ2-3, with 12 bases lining up with TRBD1. The CDR3 has 15 residues. V dropped 3 bases and J dropped 4; count of bases not matched to a gene: 2. The CDR3 bases are TGTGCCAGCAGTTTGGGACAGGGGGCTCCAGATACGCAGTATTTT. Its translation: CASSLGQGAPDTQYF.

This sequence joins TRBV4-3 and TRBJ2-5; TRBD2 matches 9 bases. This CDR3 is 15 amino acids long. Germline V gene data show CDR1 as LGHNA and CDR2 as YSLEER. V trimming: 0 bases; J trimming: 5 bases; junction bases outside the gene matches: 4. The CDR3 protein is CASSQDSGSWETQYF. CDR3 bases: TGCGCCAGCAGCCAAGATAGCGGGAGTTGGGAGACCCAGTACTTC.

The V gene is TRBV7-2, the J gene TRBJ2-7, with TRBD2 identical over 9 bases. This CDR3 has 15 residues. Per the germline V gene, CDR1 is SGHTA and CDR2 is FQGNSA. Unmatched junction bases numbered 13, after V lost 1 base and J lost 12 bases. The chain's CDR3 is CASSLEVGLAGRLYF. The CDR3 DNA reads TGTGCCAGCAGCTTAGAGGTGGGGCTAGCGGGACGCCTGTACTTC.

This clonotype was seen many times. The rearrangement uses TRBV6-4 and TRBJ2-3; 8 bases fit TRBD2. The CDR3 extends over 14 amino acids. V was clipped by 2 bases and J by 2 bases; unmatched bases: 0. Germline CDR1 reads MRHNA; CDR2 reads SNTAGT. The DNA for the CDR3 is TGTGCCAGCAGTGACGGACTAGCCACAGATACGCAGTATTTT. Translating gives CASSDGLATDTQYF.

The rearrangement links TRBV5-4 to TRBJ2-7; weak D call: TRBD1 (6 bases). CDR3 size: 18 residues. Trimming took 4 bases from V and 2 from J, leaving 25 bases between them. Germline V CDR1 and CDR2: SGHNT, YYREEE (reference sequence). DNA of the CDR3: TGTGCCAGCAGCAAGGGGGTCTTCGGGACATCGATTCCCTACGAGCAGTACTTC. Translated, it gives CASSKGVFGTSIPYEQYF.

In its sample, this clonotype was seen a few times. The chain joins TRBV27 to TRBJ2-7, with D tentatively TRBD1 (5 bases). Germline V lookup: CDR1 MNHEY, CDR2 SMNVEV (reference sequence). This CDR3 is built from 15 residues. V lost 4 bases, J lost 2 bases, and 15 bases lay in between. The CDR3: CASSSTPGFTYEQYF. The CDR3 nucleotides read TGTGCCAGCAGTTCTACCCCAGGGTTCACCTACGAGCAGTACTTC.

This clonotype was detected a few times. The J gene is TRBJ1-2, the V gene TRBV5-6; no definite D call. In germline, CDR1 is SGHDT, CDR2 YYEEEE. Trimming left V 0 bases short and J 2 bases short, with 11 bases between. The CDR3 loop spans 15 amino acids. The CDR3 region is CASSLVGGINYGYTF. CDR3 DNA: TGTGCCAGCAGCTTGGTAGGAGGGATCAACTATGGCTACACCTTC.

This clonotype has at least ten counts. This rearrangement joins TRBV29-1 to TRBJ2-5, with D tentatively TRBD1 (5 bases). This CDR3 spans 13 amino acids. The V end lost 2 bases, the J end lost 7 bases, and 14 bases lay between the germline ends. The germline CDR1 and CDR2 sequences are SQVTM and ANQGSEA. The CDR3 nucleotides are TGCAGCGTTGAAATAGGGGCTTGGGGGACCCAGTACTTC. Its translation is CSVEIGAWGTQYF.

This clonotype was seen repeatedly, ten times or more. The J gene is TRBJ2-3, the V gene TRBV2; 8 nucleotides agree with TRBD2. Germline-derived CDR1 and CDR2 are SNHLY and FYNNEI. This CDR3 is 16 amino acids long. After removal of 7 bases from V and 5 bases from J, the junction contained 14 bases not matched to a gene. The CDR3: CASNLIPETSEDTQYF. DNA of the CDR3: TGTGCCAGCAATTTGATACCGGAGACTAGCGAAGATACGCAGTATTTT.

This clonotype appeared a few times. The chain is built from TRBV4-1 and TRBJ2-3; the D is unclear. Germline values: CDR1 MGHRA, CDR2 YSYEKL. The CDR3 covers 15 residues. V was shortened by 5 bases and J by 4 bases, with 16 bases between the two germline ends. CDR3 in amino acids: CASSNTHYFADTQYF. The CDR3, as DNA: TGCGCCAGCAGCAATACACATTATTTCGCAGATACGCAGTATTTT.

This clonotype occurred many times. This chain connects TRBV18 to TRBJ1-5, with D tentatively TRBD1 (6 bases). CDR1 KGHSH and CDR2 LQKENI come from the germline V gene. The CDR3 spans 17 residues. V lost 3 bases and J lost 2, with 17 bases in between. CDR3 loop: CASSPRRGGEGNQPQHF. CDR3 sequence (DNA): TGTGCCAGCTCACCGCGCCGCGGGGGCGAGGGCAATCAGCCCCAGCATTTT.

This clonotype appeared many times. The chain combines TRBV20-1 with TRBJ2-1; possibly TRBD1 or TRBD2 for D (5 bases each). There are 13 residues in the CDR3. Germline values: CDR1 DFQATT, CDR2 SNEGSKA (reference sequence). V dropped 6 bases and J dropped 5 bases, with 14 bases sitting between them. The CDR3: CSAKGPPNNEQFF. DNA of the CDR3: TGCAGTGCCAAGGGACCGCCGAACAATGAGCAGTTCTTC.

This clonotype showed up many times. This chain uses TRBV2 with TRBJ2-3, with D perhaps TRBD1 or TRBD2 (5 bases each). The V and J ends lost 6 bases and 2 bases respectively, with 12 bases between them. This CDR3 is built from 14 residues. Looked up from germline, CDR1 is SNHLY and CDR2 is FYNNEI. The CDR3 DNA follows: TGTGCCAGCAGGGGGGACGGAGACACAGATACGCAGTATTTT. This translates into CASRGDGDTDTQYF.

The chain links TRBV12-3 or TRBV12-4 to TRBJ2-2; weak D call: TRBD2 (6 bases). Deletions cut 2 bases from V and 7 bases from J, with 14 bases between. The CDR3 spans 15 residues. CDR3 sequence (DNA): TGTGCCAGCAGTTTATCCGGGAGTCGGATCGGGGAGCTGTTTTTT. Its translation: CASSLSGSRIGELFF.

This clonotype was seen many times. The chain carries TRBV11-2 and TRBJ2-7, with D tentatively TRBD2 (6 bases). The CDR3 is 14 amino acids. Trimming took 2 bases from V and 4 from J, leaving 12 bases between them. Germline-derived CDR1 and CDR2 are SGHAT and FQNNGV. CDR3 region: CASSLSRGRYEQYF. CDR3 DNA sequence: TGTGCCAGCAGCTTATCCCGGGGGAGGTACGAGCAGTACTTC.

This clonotype was seen at least ten times. The V call is TRBV5-1, the J call TRBJ1-5; 7 bases fit TRBD1. Germline lookup yields CDR1 SGHRS and CDR2 YFSETQ. The CDR3 runs to 15 residues. V was clipped by 3 bases and J by 7 bases; unmatched bases: 10. CDR3 region: CASSWEGTVGQPQHF. The CDR3 bases are TGCGCCAGCAGCTGGGAAGGGACAGTAGGGCAGCCCCAGCATTTT.

Details on this clonotype: This clone may be a read error of a much larger clone one base away. This chain uses TRBV29-1 with TRBJ2-1; 14 bases are shared with TRBD2. V was clipped by 4 bases and J by 2 bases; unmatched bases: 7. The CDR3 has 17 residues. Looked up from germline, CDR1 is SQVTM and CDR2 is ANQGSEA. CDR3 nucleotides: TGCAGCGTTGTAGGACTAGCGGGAGGAAGCACCTACAATGAGCAGTTCTTC. Translated, it gives CSVVGLAGGSTYNEQFF.

This clonotype was observed a few times. V usage is TRBV25-1 and J usage is TRBJ1-6; D possibly corresponds to TRBD1 (6 bases). The V end was cut by 3 bases, the J end by 6 bases, with 15 bases between. Germline V gene lookup returns CDR1 MGHDK and CDR2 SYGVNS. CDR3 length: 16 amino acids. In DNA, the CDR3 is TGTGCCAGCAGTGACACCAGGGGTCTGGGTAATTCACCCCTCCACTTT. It is translated as CASSDTRGLGNSPLHF.

This clonotype was found many times. This chain uses TRBV20-1 with TRBJ2-5; possibly TRBD1 for D (6 bases). The germline CDR1 and CDR2 sequences are DFQATT and SNEGSKA (reference sequence). This CDR3 is built from 16 residues. Between the trimmed V and J ends, which lost 6 bases and 4 bases, there was a span of 24 bases. DNA for the CDR3: TGCAGTGCAAGGGACCCGAGGGGGAGTCTCAGAGAGACCCAGTACTTC. Its protein product is CSARDPRGSLRETQYF.

The V gene is TRBV11-2, the J gene TRBJ2-5; TRBD1 agrees at 9 bases. CDR3 length: 16 amino acids. V was pared by 1 base and J by 5 bases, with 8 bases of the junction left unmatched. Germline V CDR1 and CDR2: SGHAT, FQNNGV. CDR3 sequence (DNA): TGTGCCAGCAGCTTAGTGGGGACAGGGAGCGGCGAGACCCAGTACTTC. It is translated as CASSLVGTGSGETQYF. The full variable domain, with the rest looked up from reference TRBV11-2 and TRBJ2-5, is EAGVAQSPRYKIIEKRQSVAFWCNPISGHATLYWYQQILGQGPKLLIQFQNNGVVDDSQLPKDRFSAERLKGVDSTLKIQPAKLEDSAVYLCASSLVGTGSGETQYFGPGTRLLVL.

The chain links TRBV3-1 to TRBJ2-1; TRBD2 matches at 11 bases. Unmatched junction bases numbered 5, after V lost 5 bases and J lost 5 bases. This CDR3 is built from 15 residues. Germline V gene lookup returns CDR1 LGHDT and CDR2 YNNKEL (reference sequence). As DNA, the CDR3 is TGTGCCAGCAGCGCCGGGACTAGCGGTCACAATGAGCAGTTCTTC. Its protein is CASSAGTSGHNEQFF.

This sequence joins TRBV2 and TRBJ2-7; 11 bases line up with TRBD2. The CDR3 length is 15 residues. Trimming removed 4 bases from V and 0 bases from J; junction bases left unmatched: 2. Germline CDR1 is SNHLY and CDR2 is FYNNEI. Written as DNA, the CDR3 is TGTGCCAGCAGTGGGGGACTAGCGGACTCCTACGAGCAGTACTTC. As protein: CASSGGLADSYEQYF.